The T cell receptor (beta chain) described here comes from a study of cytomegalovirus exposure and HLA in healthy donors. Whole-study results and caveats: What was likely a sequencing artifact was a cluster of highly shared sequence variants.

PCR used 60 Vbeta primers and 13 Jbeta primers. Clones were sequenced by immunoSEQ multiplex PCR, and TCRdb holds only the in-frame ones, with some missing. This table holds some 120,000 clones, 80% found once. At sampling all donors were nominally healthy, likely with unrecorded immune exposures. Turning to this clone: What it recognizes is unknown.

Sequenced sample: PBMCs. This TCR derives from a man aged 35 to 55 in good health and CMV-seronegative.

The CDR3 reads CAWSGGTRATGTEAFF. The CDR3, as DNA: TGTGCCTGGAGTGGAGGGACACGGGCGACGGGCACTGAAGCTTTCTTT. The rearrangement uses TRBV30 and TRBJ1-1; D perhaps matches TRBD1 (6 bases). The CDR3 has 16 residues. From germline, CDR1 is GTSNPN and CDR2 SVGIG (reference sequence). Trimming pared 1 base from V and 4 bases from J, leaving 19 bases between.